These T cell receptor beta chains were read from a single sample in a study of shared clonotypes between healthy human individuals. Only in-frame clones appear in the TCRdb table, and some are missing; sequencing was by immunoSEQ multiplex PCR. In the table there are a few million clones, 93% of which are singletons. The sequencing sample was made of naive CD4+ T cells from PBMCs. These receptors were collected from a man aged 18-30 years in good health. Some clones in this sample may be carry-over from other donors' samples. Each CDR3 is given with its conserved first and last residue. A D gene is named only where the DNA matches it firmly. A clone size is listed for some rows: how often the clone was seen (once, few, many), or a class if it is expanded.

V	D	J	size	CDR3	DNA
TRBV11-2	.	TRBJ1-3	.	CASSPGDDSGNTIYF	TGTGCCAGCAGCCCAGGGGACGACTCTGGAAACACCATATATTTT
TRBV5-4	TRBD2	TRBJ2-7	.	CASSGVSGGDEQYF	TGTGCCAGCAGCGGGGTATCGGGAGGCGACGAGCAGTACTTC
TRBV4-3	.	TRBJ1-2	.	CASSQTRADRVYGYTF	TGCGCCAGCAGCCAAACCCGAGCAGACAGAGTCTATGGCTACACCTTC
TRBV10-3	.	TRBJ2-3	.	CAISESQGPDTQYF	TGTGCCATCAGTGAGTCCCAGGGCCCAGATACGCAGTATTTT
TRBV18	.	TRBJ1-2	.	CASSPFQSPAVFYGYTF	TGTGCCAGCTCACCATTTCAGTCTCCAGCAGTTTTCTATGGCTACACCTTC
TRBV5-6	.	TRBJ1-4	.	CASTKYSVSNEKLFF	TGTGCCAGCACCAAATACAGCGTCTCTAATGAAAAACTGTTTTTT
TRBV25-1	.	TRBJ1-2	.	CASSVPGDYGYTF	TGTGCCAGCAGTGTTCCAGGGGATTATGGCTACACCTTC
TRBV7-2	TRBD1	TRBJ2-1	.	CASSFVGGDYNEQFF	TGTGCCAGCAGCTTCGTAGGGGGCGATTACAATGAGCAGTTCTTC
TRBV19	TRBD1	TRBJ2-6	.	CAPPSPTGAGANVLTF	TGTGCCCCCCCAAGCCCGACAGGGGCTGGGGCCAACGTCCTGACTTTC
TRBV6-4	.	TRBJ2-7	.	CASSERQGTYEQYF	TGTGCCAGCAGTGAGAGGCAGGGGACCTACGAGCAGTACTTC
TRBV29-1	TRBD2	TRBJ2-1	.	CSVDMAGGPKFHNEQFF	TGCAGCGTTGATATGGCGGGAGGGCCGAAGTTTCACAATGAGCAGTTCTTC
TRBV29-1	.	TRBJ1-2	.	CSASGRGQNYGYTF	TGCAGCGCTTCGGGCCGAGGTCAAAACTATGGCTACACCTTC
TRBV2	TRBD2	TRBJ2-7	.	CASSTGLADSYEQYF	TGTGCCAGCAGTACCGGACTAGCGGACAGCTACGAGCAGTACTTC
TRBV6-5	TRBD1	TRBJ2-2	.	CASSSTGGLTGELFF	TGTGCCAGCAGTTCGACAGGGGGCCTCACCGGGGAGCTGTTTTTT
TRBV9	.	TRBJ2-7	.	CASSVGSDSSYEQYF	TGTGCCAGCAGCGTAGGATCGGACAGCTCCTACGAGCAGTACTTC
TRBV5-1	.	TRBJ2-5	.	CASSFLETQYF	TGCGCCAGCAGCTTTTTGGAGACCCAGTACTTC
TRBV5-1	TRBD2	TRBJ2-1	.	CASSLPSGGSYNEQFF	TGCGCCAGCAGCTTGCCTAGCGGAGGGTCCTACAATGAGCAGTTCTTC
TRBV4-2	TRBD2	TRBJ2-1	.	CASSRRPPLSGSSYNEQFF	TGTGCCAGCAGCCGAAGGCCCCCCCTTAGCGGGAGCTCCTACAATGAGCAGTTCTTC
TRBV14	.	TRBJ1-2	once	CASSQMNYGYTF	TGTGCCAGCAGCCAAATGAATTATGGCTACACCTTC
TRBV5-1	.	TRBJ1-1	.	CASSLTPSNTEAFF	TGCGCCAGCAGCCTGACACCTTCGAACACTGAAGCTTTCTTT
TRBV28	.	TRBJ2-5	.	CASKNERETQYF	TGTGCCAGCAAGAATGAACGGGAGACCCAGTACTTC
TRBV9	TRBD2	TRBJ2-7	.	CASSVGPSGSYEQYF	TGTGCCAGCAGCGTAGGTCCTAGCGGCTCCTACGAGCAGTACTTC
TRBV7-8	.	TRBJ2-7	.	CASSLVWLRDEQYF	TGTGCCAGCAGCTTAGTTTGGCTAAGGGACGAGCAGTACTTC
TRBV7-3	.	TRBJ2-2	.	CASGGTGELFF	TGTGCCAGCGGGGGCACCGGGGAGCTGTTTTTT
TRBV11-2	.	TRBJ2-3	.	CASSGLFKDDTQYF	TGTGCCAGCAGCGGGCTATTTAAGGACGATACGCAGTATTTT
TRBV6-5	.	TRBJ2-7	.	CASRPWRAGEQYF	TGTGCCAGCAGACCGTGGAGGGCGGGCGAGCAGTACTTC
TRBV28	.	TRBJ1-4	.	CASTGLLPGVREKLFF	TGTGCCAGCACCGGTCTGCTACCGGGGGTGAGGGAAAAACTGTTTTTT
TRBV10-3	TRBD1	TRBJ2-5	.	CAISEGQGFETQYF	TGTGCCATCAGTGAGGGACAGGGGTTCGAGACCCAGTACTTC
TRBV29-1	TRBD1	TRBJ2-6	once	CSAGQVRSGANVLTF	TGCAGCGCTGGACAGGTGCGCTCTGGGGCCAACGTCCTGACTTTC
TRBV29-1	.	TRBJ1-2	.	CSVGQPNYGYTF	TGCAGCGTAGGACAGCCTAACTATGGCTACACCTTC
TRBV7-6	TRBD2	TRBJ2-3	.	CASSHPGAGVADTQYF	TGTGCCAGCAGCCACCCCGGTGCGGGAGTAGCAGATACGCAGTATTTT
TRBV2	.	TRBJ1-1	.	CASSDNREGFF	TGTGCCAGCAGTGATAACAGGGAGGGTTTCTTT